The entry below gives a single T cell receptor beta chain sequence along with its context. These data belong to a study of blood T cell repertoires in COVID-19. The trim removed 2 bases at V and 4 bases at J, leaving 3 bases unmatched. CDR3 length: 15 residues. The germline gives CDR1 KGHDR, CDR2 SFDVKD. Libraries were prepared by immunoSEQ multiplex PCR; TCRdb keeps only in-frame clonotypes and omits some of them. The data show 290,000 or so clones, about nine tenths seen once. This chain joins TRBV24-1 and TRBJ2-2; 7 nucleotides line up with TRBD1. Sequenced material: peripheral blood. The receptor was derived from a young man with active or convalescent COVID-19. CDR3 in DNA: TGTGCCACCAGTGATTCAGGACAGGCCACCGGGGAGCTGTTTTTT. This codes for CATSDSGQATGELFF.